This T cell receptor (beta chain) is drawn from a study of blood T cells in healthy people across ages (dated by TCRdb to between 2014 and 2017). A note on the overall study: Template switching captured roughly one uniquely barcoded TCR beta cDNA molecule per two T cells in model experiments. Four age groups were formed from the donors: young (average around 15 years), middle-aged (less than 40), aged (approximately 60) and long-lived (around 80). Age-related changes in TCR beta repertoire diversity were measured in the study by deep sequencing normalized with unique cDNA molecular identifiers. Two additional independent replicas of 1 million unique cDNA reads from the same blood draw were analyzed for two donors (one aged 18 to 30 and one aged 80 or older). Summary of the overall study and its limitations: Estimates of total diversity based on one million sequenced T cells were regarded as lower bounds and as underestimates. Observed TCR beta diversity per million T cells fell roughly linearly with age, and a significant reduction was already apparent by age about 38. A strong correlation was found between observed TCR beta diversity and the percentage of naive T cells measured by flow cytometry. Compared with the aged group, the long-lived group had more naive CD4+ T cells, fewer expanded clones and increased TCR diversity, a pattern suggesting age selection. Because profiling used bulk unsorted PBMCs, naive and antigen-experienced compartments could not be compared conclusively. Because donor CMV infection status was unknown, age-related changes in expanded clonotypes were potentially confounded.

Libraries were made using 5' RACE. The reads were generated on an Illumina HiSeq 2500. The second PCR ran for about 6 to 11 cycles and used a J-beta primer mix along with a sample-barcoded 5' primer. Each TCR beta cDNA molecule received a unique molecular identifier from a template-switch 5' adaptor carrying 12 random nucleotides. Each sample yielded at least 2.5 million CDR3-containing paired-end reads. All of the RNA was converted into first-strand cDNA using the Mint cDNA synthesis kit, with a TRBC-specific oligonucleotide serving as the primer. After uracil-DNA glycosylase treatment, a first 18-cycle PCR used universal primers M1SS and BC2_uni_R on all cDNA. The original methods were these. For normalization, 1 million high-quality reads were randomly selected from each sample, with every read carrying a distinct molecular identifier. Instead of being binned into consensus sequences, reads that shared molecular identifiers were thrown out. MiTCR, run with a Q25 quality threshold and the strictest error-elimination algorithm, handled CDR3 identification, clonotype clustering and error correction. A nonparametric unseen species model with Euler transformation was used to estimate lower-bound total TCR beta diversity. TCRdb applied fastp at Q25 and MiXCR to the public reads, then kept only in-frame beta chains. Duplicate CDR3 protein sequences are folded into a single record with the most common DNA and genes. The V and J calls reflect TCRdb's pipeline rather than the authors' work. The sample records 500,000 to 650,000 distinct CDR3 sequences, roughly a quarter of which are singletons. Approximately 3.5% of the sample rests with the top ten.

Donors were approximately 42 systemically healthy Caucasian individuals from Russia aged 6 to 90 years. Each donor gave around 9.5 milliliters of peripheral blood, collected into EDTA-treated Vacutainer tubes. PBMCs were isolated by Ficoll-Paque density-gradient centrifugation, with at least 7 million obtained per sample. Trizol reagent was used to extract total RNA from PBMCs, with at least 5 micrograms per sample. Naive CD45RAhigh/CD27high T cell percentages were measured by flow cytometry on a PBMC aliquot from every donor. Of note for this clonotype: Its antigen is currently not known. Base qualities are not provided; no much larger clone lies one nucleotide away.

A further study also used this sample, focusing on T cells of mothers and their children. The second study's paper adds: Nine systemically healthy Caucasian individuals served as donors, namely three mothers together with their six children. cDNA synthesis consumed the entire amount of extracted RNA, loaded at about 1.5 ug RNA in each 15 ul reaction. Sample barcodes and 2-4 random nucleotides were added via the M1S primer in the second PCR. Over 9 million TCR beta CDR3 reads came from each mother, compared with around 3 million reads from each child. Thymic selection shapes the output of TCR recombination in a similar way in related and unrelated pairs, and inherited differences have a minor effect. Related mother-child pairs always showed normalized repertoire overlap that was slightly higher than in unrelated mother-child pairs, though the difference was never significant. No persistent microchimeric T cell clones were found, with a detection sensitivity of approximately 100 clones per million clonotypes. In the study, deep NGS was used to compare the TCR beta repertoires of mothers and children, and features distinguishing related mother-child pairs from unrelated individuals were sought. The mean age was 40 +/- 4 years for the mothers and about 10 +/- 4 years for the children. After adapter ligation was performed with NEBNext reagents, the libraries were sequenced on an Illumina HiSeq 2000 with 100+100 nt paired-end reads. To prevent cross-contamination, the mother and child libraries were prepared a month apart and were sequenced in separate runs. For each donor, between about 450,000 and 2,300,000 distinct TCR beta clonotypes were identified. Naive TCR beta clonotypes were estimated from low-frequency clonotypes matched to each donor's FACS-determined naive share, without sorting.

This receptor was identified in a boy younger than 10 in good health. The sequenced sample was blood.

This receptor has the CDR3 CASSLSAGAHEQFF. The DNA sequence is as follows: TGTGCCAGCAGCTTGTCGGCAGGCGCCCATGAGCAGTTCTTC. This sequence uses TRBV7-2 and TRBJ2-1; no confident D gene assignment can be made. V loses 3 bases of germline sequence and J loses 8 bases, and the interval between the two ends is 14 bases. From the germline V gene, CDR1 is SGHTA and CDR2 is FQGNSA. The CDR3 goes from the cysteine to the phenylalanine over 14 residues. Left in the record is the CDR3 DNA by itself, 42 bases read in frame from the first base.